The 14 T cell receptor beta chains below were found in one sample sequenced in a study of identical twins. TCRdb passed the 5' RACE reads through MiXCR, listing each CDR3 protein once. The sample includes roughly 150,000 distinct CDR3 sequences, 3% to 4.5% of them seen just once. The sequencing input was memory T cells sorted from blood. All receptors derive from a man aged 18 to 29 in good health.

The chain has TRBV6-1 and TRBJ2-3, with TRBD2 matching over 9 bases. The CDR3 extends over 19 amino acids. The germline CDR1 and CDR2 sequences are MNHNS and SASEGT. The trim removed 6 bases at V and 1 base at J, leaving 17 bases unmatched. The CDR3 spells CASRRLAAGGWSGTDTQYF. The DNA of the CDR3 is TGTGCCAGCAGACGGCTAGCGGCGGGAGGGTGGAGTGGCACAGATACGCAGTATTTT.

This clonotype appeared many times. The CDR3 loop is CASSLGGLEQFF. The CDR3 region has the DNA TGTGCCAGCAGCTTAGGGGGGCTTGAGCAGTTCTTC. This chain joins TRBV7-9 and TRBJ2-1; D is possibly TRBD1 (6 bases). CDR1 SEHNR and CDR2 FQNEAQ come from the germline V gene (reference sequence). The CDR3 has 12 amino acids. With 1 base removed from V and 9 bases from J, the gap between germline ends came to 7 bases.

This clonotype occurred many times. The chain carries TRBV29-1 and TRBJ2-1; the D gene is possibly TRBD2 (5 bases). Deletions cut 4 bases from V and 5 bases from J, with 12 bases between. Germline V gene lookup returns CDR1 SQVTM and CDR2 ANQGSEA. The CDR3 length is 13 residues. The CDR3: CSVAGMFDNEQFF. CDR3 in DNA: TGCAGCGTTGCCGGGATGTTCGACAATGAGCAGTTCTTC.

This clonotype showed up many times. This rearrangement joins TRBV4-3 to TRBJ2-7, with TRBD2 as a possible D gene (6 bases). The CDR3 covers 12 residues. V was trimmed by 9 bases and J by 9 bases, leaving 18 bases between them. Looked up from germline, CDR1 is LGHNA and CDR2 is YSLEER. The CDR3 DNA reads TGCGCCAGGTTCCAGGATCGCGGGGTGCAGTACTTC. Protein: CARFQDRGVQYF.

V and J are TRBV7-6 and TRBJ1-3, with a tentative D call TRBD1 (5 bases). Germline-derived CDR1 and CDR2 are SGHVS and FNYEAQ. The CDR3 has 15 residues. V lost 7 bases and J lost 0, with 13 bases in between. Here the CDR3 reads CASTVGDFSGNTIYF. Written as DNA, the CDR3 is TGTGCCAGCACCGTGGGGGACTTCTCTGGAAACACCATATATTTT.

This clonotype was detected many times. V and J are TRBV11-2 and TRBJ2-3; D remains ambiguous. V was cut by 2 bases and J by 5 bases, with 8 bases left in between. Per the germline V gene, CDR1 is SGHAT and CDR2 is FQNNGV. The CDR3 covers 13 residues. The CDR3 nucleotides read TGTGCCAGCAGCTTAACCATGGGAGATACGCAGTATTTT. Amino acids: CASSLTMGDTQYF.

The gene calls are TRBV19 and TRBJ2-3, with 9 bases aligning to TRBD1. The CDR3 extends over 16 amino acids. The J segment lost 0 bases and the V segment lost 4 bases, leaving 5 bases of the junction unmatched. Looked up from germline, CDR1 is LNHDA and CDR2 is SQIVND (reference sequence). CDR3 sequence reads: CASSNSGTGSTDTQYF. CDR3 nucleotides: TGTGCCAGTAGTAATTCCGGGACAGGGAGCACAGATACGCAGTATTTT.

This clonotype was seen a handful of times. The chain is built from TRBV5-1 and TRBJ2-3; 7 bases map to TRBD1. J lost 5 bases, V lost 2 bases, and 8 bases had no gene match. The CDR3 covers 15 residues. Germline CDR1 is SGHRS and CDR2 is YFSETQ. The CDR3 loop reads CASSLGQAGGDTQYF. The CDR3 DNA is TGCGCCAGCAGCTTAGGACAGGCTGGGGGAGATACGCAGTATTTT.

This clonotype appeared a few times. The chain links TRBV7-8 to TRBJ2-5; no clear D gene. CDR3 size: 13 residues. V gave up 6 bases and J gave up 5 bases, with 13 bases separating them. The germline gives CDR1 SGHVS, CDR2 FQNEAQ. CDR3 nucleotide sequence: TGTGCCAGCAGGCCTGGGGTCCGGGAGACCCAGTACTTC. It encodes CASRPGVRETQYF.

This clonotype was counted many times. V is TRBV21-1 and J is TRBJ1-3. TRBV21-1 is a recognized pseudogene. This CDR3 has 17 amino acids. CDR3 DNA: TGTGCCAGCAGCCCCTCTATGGCAGGGAACTCTGGAAACACCATATATTTT. It codes for CASSPSMAGNSGNTIYF.

At least ten counts were recorded for this clonotype. The CDR3 sequence is CASSQMGRGQPQHF. The CDR3 bases are TGTGCCAGCAGCCAAATGGGAAGAGGTCAGCCCCAGCATTTT. This chain connects TRBV3-1 to TRBJ1-5; D call uncertain. Trimming removed 2 bases from V and 6 bases from J, with 11 bases in between. Germline V gene sequence: CDR1 LGHDT, CDR2 YNNKEL (reference sequence). The CDR3 has 14 amino acids.

This clonotype came up many times. V usage is TRBV21-1 and J usage is TRBJ2-7. TRBV21-1 is reported as a pseudogene. This CDR3 has 11 amino acids. CDR3 residues: CASSKAYEQYF. The CDR3 region has the DNA TGTGCCAGCAGCAAAGCGTACGAGCAGTACTTC.

There are many counts of this clonotype. The CDR3 protein is CASSGFSNQPQHF. The CDR3 DNA sequence: TGTGCCAGCAGTGGGTTTAGCAATCAGCCCCAGCATTTT. The rearrangement links TRBV7-2 to TRBJ1-5; D gene uncertain. Per the germline V gene, CDR1 is SGHTA and CDR2 is FQGNSA. The germline V and J ends were trimmed by 6 bases and 0 bases, with 6 bases remaining between them. This CDR3 is 13 amino acids long.

There are many counts of this clonotype. This chain joins TRBV5-1 and TRBJ1-2; 7 bases match TRBD1. This CDR3 has 14 residues. The germline gives CDR1 SGHRS, CDR2 YFSETQ. The V segment lost 4 bases and the J segment 8 bases; nucleotides outside the gene matches: 11. The CDR3 DNA sequence: TGCGCCAGCAGCCCAGACGACAGGGTGGGAGGCTACACCTTC. Translating gives CASSPDDRVGGYTF.